The clone carrying this T cell receptor beta chain has more than one count but fewer than ten. Antigen unknown. These data come from a study of identical twins. This CDR3 spans 12 amino acids. V gave up 4 bases and J gave up 4 bases, with 7 bases separating them. Germline values: CDR1 SNHLY, CDR2 FYNNEI. Overall study findings and caveats: Excess low generation probability was seen in twin-shared out-of-frame alpha sequences. Out-of-frame TCR alpha sharing in monozygotic twins exceeded recombination model predictions.

With template switching, a universal primer site was added, and the cDNA carried unique molecular identifiers. TCRdb itself ran the 5' RACE reads through MiXCR, one entry per CDR3 protein. The sample gives around 1.7 million distinct CDR3 sequences, more than 30% of which show up once; around 0.3% is in the top ten. Sequencing was performed on cord blood. The sequence derives from a newborn girl in good health. The chain is built from TRBV2 and TRBJ1-2; no reliable D call. The CDR3 sequence is CASSGAFYGYTF. The CDR3 DNA sequence: TGTGCCAGCAGTGGAGCTTTCTATGGCTACACCTTC. The complete variable domain, with remaining parts taken from reference TRBV2 and TRBJ1-2, reads EPEVTQTPSHQVTQMGQEVILRCVPISNHLYFYWYRQILGQKVEFLVSFYNNEISEKSEIFDDQFSVERPDGSNFTLKIRSTKLEDSAMYFCASSGAFYGYTFGSGTRLTVV.